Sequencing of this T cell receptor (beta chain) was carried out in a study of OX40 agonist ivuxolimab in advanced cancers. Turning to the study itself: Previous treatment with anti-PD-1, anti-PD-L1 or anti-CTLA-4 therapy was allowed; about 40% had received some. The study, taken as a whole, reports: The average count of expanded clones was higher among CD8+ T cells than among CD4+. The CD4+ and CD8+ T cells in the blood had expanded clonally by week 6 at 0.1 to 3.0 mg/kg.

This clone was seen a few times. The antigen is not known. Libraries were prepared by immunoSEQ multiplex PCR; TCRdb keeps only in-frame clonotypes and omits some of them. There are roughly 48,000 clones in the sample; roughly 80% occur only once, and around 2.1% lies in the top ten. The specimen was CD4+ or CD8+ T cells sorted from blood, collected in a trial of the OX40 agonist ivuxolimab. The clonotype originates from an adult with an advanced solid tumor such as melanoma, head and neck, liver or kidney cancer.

CDR3 nucleotides: TGTGCCAGCTCACGACAGGGGCAGGGCACCGGGGAGCTGTTTTTT. It specifies CASSRQGQGTGELFF. V is TRBV18 and J is TRBJ2-2; 8 nucleotides align to TRBD1. The J segment lost 4 bases and the V segment lost 4 bases, leaving 5 bases of the junction unmatched. The CDR3 is 15 residues long. CDR1 and CDR2 from the germline V gene are KGHSH and LQKENI.